These T cell receptor beta chains were read from a single sample in a study of T cells in Graves' hyperthyroidism and ophthalmopathy. Each CDR3 protein is one row after TCRdb ran MiXCR on the multiplex PCR reads. The sample yields 500,000 to 650,000 distinct CDR3 sequences, more than 15% seen once. The sequenced sample was blood. These receptors all come from a young woman with Graves' ophthalmopathy. Each CDR3 is given with its conserved first and last residue. Fields, in order: J gene, V gene, CDR3 protein.

TRBJ1-5,TRBV5-5,CASSLLDREEQPQHF
TRBJ2-5,TRBV2,CASSEGQPSQETQYF
TRBJ2-7,TRBV5-6,CASSLRGSYEQYF
TRBJ1-5,TRBV28,CASSLGTEPQHF
TRBJ1-1,TRBV28,CASSPRGRDLNTEAFF
TRBJ1-4,TRBV28,CAGGWGSNEKLFF
TRBJ1-1,TRBV14,CASSQEGGTHHLRAFF
TRBJ2-7,TRBV7-9,CASSPQGNYEQYF
TRBJ1-5,TRBV2,CASRTDRGLRSNQPQHF
TRBJ1-6,TRBV30,CAWSLRQTNSPLHF
TRBJ2-5,TRBV30,CAWSLEGETQYF
TRBJ2-1,TRBV7-7,CASSLGASGAYNEQFF
TRBJ2-3,TRBV10-3,CAISESSADTQYF
TRBJ2-3,TRBV20-1,CSARGRTSGRPSTDTQYF
TRBJ2-5,TRBV6-1,CASSVDWGLETQYF
TRBJ2-3,TRBV27,CASSYEAGDTQYF
TRBJ2-7,TRBV27,CASSLYPDSYEQYF
TRBJ1-3,TRBV6-1,CASTRGRSGNTIYF
TRBJ1-5,TRBV6-5,CASSYRTGSAQPQHF
TRBJ1-1,TRBV5-4,CASSLRGDGTEAFF
TRBJ1-2,TRBV3-1,CASSQDNGSYGYTF
TRBJ2-7,TRBV2,CASSGETSGRLLGYEQYF
TRBJ1-2,TRBV29-1,CSVEYREDNYGYTF
TRBJ2-1,TRBV6-6,CASSYSTSGMNEQFF
TRBJ1-2,TRBV29-1,CSVDGGAYGYTF
TRBJ2-3,TRBV30,CAWGGPEGGADTQYF
TRBJ2-7,TRBV5-1,CASSLAQQGSYEQYF
TRBJ1-1,TRBV5-8,CASSFGQGAIRYTEAFF
TRBJ2-1,TRBV30,CAWSVLFEPYNEQLF
TRBJ1-6,TRBV18,CASSTVGPTPLHF
TRBJ1-1,TRBV11-2,CASSPATGRNTEAFF
TRBJ2-7,TRBV28,CASSNRVPLWEQYF
TRBJ2-2,TRBV6-1,CASSDRVGAGELFF
TRBJ2-2,TRBV2,CASSEWTVGTGELFF
TRBJ2-1,TRBV28,CASRPPPTGNNEQFF
TRBJ1-5,TRBV5-1,CASSKDRGDQPQHF
TRBJ2-2,TRBV7-3,CASSWDPSGELFF
TRBJ2-7,TRBV12-3/TRBV12-4,CASSAPGQGLSYEQYF
TRBJ2-5,TRBV4-1,CASSQPLSVRETQYF
TRBJ1-1,TRBV18,CASSPQGAVNTEAFF
TRBJ1-2,TRBV5-6,CASSFQGTNYGYTF
TRBJ2-5,TRBV5-1,CASSLPGTGGGKYF
TRBJ2-7,TRBV19,CASSKAHPTSANYEQYF
TRBJ2-7,TRBV5-1,CASSIDSYEQYF
TRBJ1-6,TRBV6-1,CASSTPQGESNSPLHF